This T cell receptor (beta chain) was profiled in a study of cytomegalovirus exposure and HLA in healthy donors. Points from the study as a whole: In a later analysis, HLA-C alleles had the fewest associated TCRs, DRB1 alleles the most.

The PCR had 60 Vbeta and 13 Jbeta primers. TCRdb keeps only in-frame clones here, not all; method: immunoSEQ multiplex PCR. The data contain approximately 110,000 clones, roughly 72% of them singletons. Germline-derived CDR1 and CDR2 are SQVTM and ANQGSEA. The J segment lost 7 bases and the V segment lost 3 bases, leaving 8 bases of the junction unmatched. The CDR3 consists of 13 residues. A word on this clone: What it recognizes is unknown.

Sequences were obtained from PBMCs. V usage is TRBV29-1 and J usage is TRBJ2-7; TRBD1 aligns across 8 bases. This sequence originates from a woman aged 40 to 50 in good health and CMV-seropositive. CDR3 protein: CSVDGQGAGEQYF. In DNA form, the CDR3 reads TGCAGCGTTGATGGGCAGGGGGCGGGTGAGCAGTACTTC.